This TCR beta chain was identified during a study of blood T cell repertoires in COVID-19. Study context: Italy, Spain and the United States were the sources of the convalescent and acute COVID-19 samples.

The authors' processing: Reference gene primer amplification in the assay estimated nucleated cell counts. The table came from immunoSEQ multiplex PCR; TCRdb's copy has only in-frame clones and leaves some out. V and J calls and clone size are copied from that table; D and trimming were computed from the DNA. The table lists under 150,000 clones, roughly 87% of them singletons, with 15% to 20% in the top ten. The study counted Cohort 3 donors as recovered given two negative PCRs, clearance, or symptom resolution. This CDR3 spans 14 amino acids. From germline, CDR1 is SGHNT and CDR2 YYREEE (reference sequence). V was pared by 5 bases and J by 8 bases, with 9 bases of the junction left unmatched.

The rearrangement links TRBV5-4 to TRBJ2-3, with 9 nucleotides matching TRBD2. The material sequenced was PBMCs or T cells enriched from blood (not recorded which). This clonotype was sampled from a man aged 25-45 years who had recovered from COVID-19. The CDR3 reads CASRIAGGPGTQYF. For the CDR3, the DNA is TGTGCCAGCAGAATCGCGGGAGGGCCAGGTACGCAGTATTTT.